This record looks at one T cell receptor (beta chain) sequence and its context. Its antigen is still unknown. The germline V gene encodes CDR1 SGHNT and CDR2 YENEEA. Trimming took 2 bases from V and 10 from J, leaving 14 bases between them. The CDR3 is 13 amino acids. The data stem from a study of memory CD4+ T cells and cytomegalovirus serostatus. Single viable CD3+CD4+CD8-CD45RO+ cells were sorted as the memory CD4+ T cells. CMV serostatus came from serum IgG against pp150, pp28, p38, p52. Clones were read by immunoSEQ multiplex PCR, and TCRdb kept only the in-frame ones, dropping some. Of 35,000 to 50,000 clones listed, around 80% are singletons. Study-wide results and caveats: The CMV-associated TCR signature appears largely within the CD4+ memory repertoire. Each of 55 to 80 CMV-associated TCRbeta sequences occurred in one to five individuals.

The origin of this receptor is an adult in good health and CMV-seronegative. The sequenced material came from memory CD4+ T cells from blood. The V call is TRBV11-3, the J call TRBJ1-1, with TRBD1 as a possible D gene (5 bases). The CDR3 reads CASSLRGDLGAFF. The DNA of the CDR3 is TGTGCCAGCAGCTTACGGGGGGATCTGGGAGCTTTCTTT.